This T cell receptor beta chain was sequenced during a study of early T cells in non-severe SARS-CoV-2 infection. Many counts were recorded for this clonotype. TCRdb analysed the 5' RACE reads with MiXCR anew, one entry per CDR3 protein. The table records about 69,000 distinct CDR3 sequences, roughly 9.4% of them present only once. The germline V gene has CDR1 SQVTM and CDR2 ANQGSEA. V was clipped by 8 bases and J by 1 base, with 19 bases between them. The CDR3 runs 15 residues. This sequence joins TRBV29-1 and TRBJ2-3; D perhaps matches TRBD2 (5 bases). Input material: whole blood. This clonotype originated in an adult who was a healthcare worker with PCR-confirmed SARS-CoV-2 infection or an uninfected control (not recorded which). Here the CDR3 reads CSCPPLAGGTDTQYF. CDR3 DNA: TGCAGCTGCCCTCCGCTTGCGGGCGGCACAGATACGCAGTATTTT.